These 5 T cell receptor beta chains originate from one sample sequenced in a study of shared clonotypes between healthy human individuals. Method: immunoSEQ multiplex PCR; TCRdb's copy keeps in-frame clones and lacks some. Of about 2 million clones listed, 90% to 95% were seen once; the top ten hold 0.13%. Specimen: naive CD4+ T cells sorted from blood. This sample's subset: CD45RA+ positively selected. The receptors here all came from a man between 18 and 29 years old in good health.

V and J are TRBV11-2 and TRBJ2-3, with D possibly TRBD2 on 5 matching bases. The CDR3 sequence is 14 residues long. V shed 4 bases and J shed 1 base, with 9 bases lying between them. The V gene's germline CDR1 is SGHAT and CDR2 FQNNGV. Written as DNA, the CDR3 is TGTGCCAGCAGCTCGGGGAAGGGCACAGATACGCAGTATTTT. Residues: CASSSGKGTDTQYF.

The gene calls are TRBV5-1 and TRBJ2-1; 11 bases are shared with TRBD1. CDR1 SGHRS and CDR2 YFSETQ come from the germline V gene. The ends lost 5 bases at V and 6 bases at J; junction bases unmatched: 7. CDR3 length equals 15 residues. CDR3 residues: CASRSGQGAFNEQFF. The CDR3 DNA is TGCGCCAGCAGAAGTGGACAGGGGGCTTTCAATGAGCAGTTCTTC.

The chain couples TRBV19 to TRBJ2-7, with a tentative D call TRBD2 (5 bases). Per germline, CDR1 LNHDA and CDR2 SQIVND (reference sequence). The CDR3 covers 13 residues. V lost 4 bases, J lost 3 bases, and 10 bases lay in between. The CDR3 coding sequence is TGTGCCAGTAGTAGCAGCGGAGGCTACGAGCAGTACTTC. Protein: CASSSSGGYEQYF.

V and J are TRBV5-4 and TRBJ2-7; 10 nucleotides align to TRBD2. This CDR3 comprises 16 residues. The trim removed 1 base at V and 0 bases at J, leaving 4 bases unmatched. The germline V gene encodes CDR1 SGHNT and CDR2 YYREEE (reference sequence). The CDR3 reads CASSLTSGKSSYEQYF. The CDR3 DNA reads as TGTGCCAGCAGCTTGACTAGCGGGAAGAGCTCCTACGAGCAGTACTTC. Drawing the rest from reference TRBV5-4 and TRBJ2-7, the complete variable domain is ETGVTQSPTHLIKTRGQQVTLRCSSQSGHNTVSWYQQALGQGPQFIFQYYREEENGRGNFPPRFSGLQFPNYSSELNVNALELDDSALYLCASSLTSGKSSYEQYFGPGTRLTVT.

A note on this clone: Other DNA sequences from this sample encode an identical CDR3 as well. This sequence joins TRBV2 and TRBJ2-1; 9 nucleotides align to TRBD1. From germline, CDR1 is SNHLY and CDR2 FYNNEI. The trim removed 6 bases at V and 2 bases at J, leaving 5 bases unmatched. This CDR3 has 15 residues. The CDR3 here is CASRTDRGPYNEQFF. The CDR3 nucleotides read TGTGCCAGCAGGACGGACAGGGGCCCCTACAATGAGCAGTTCTTC. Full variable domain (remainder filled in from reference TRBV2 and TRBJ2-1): EPEVTQTPSHQVTQMGQEVILRCVPISNHLYFYWYRQILGQKVEFLVSFYNNEISEKSEIFDDQFSVERPDGSNFTLKIRSTKLEDSAMYFCASRTDRGPYNEQFFGPGTRLTVL.